These 2 T cell receptor beta chains were all obtained from the same sample, sequenced in a study of T cells expressing NK-cell markers. After re-calling the 5' RACE reads, TCRdb lists one entry per CDR3 protein, DNA absent. The ten most abundant clones cover approximately 4% of a sample with 500,000 or so distinct CDR3 sequences. Source material: blood T cells: a sorted CD56 or NKG2C T cell subset, CD4+ or CD8+ T cells, or bulk PBMC T cells (not recorded which). These receptors all stem from a man aged 18 to 29 in good health.

The chain joins TRBV18 to TRBJ1-3. The CDR3 extends over 15 amino acids. Germline CDR1 reads KGHSH; CDR2 reads LQKENI. The CDR3 is CASSQSEESGNTIYF.

This chain connects TRBV10-3 to TRBJ2-3. CDR1 and CDR2 (germline): ENHRY, SYGVKD. The CDR3 loop spans 13 amino acids. The CDR3 sequence is CAIKEDSADTQYF.